These 26 T cell receptor beta chains were sequenced from one sample in a study of naive and memory T cell subsets. For blood and skin samples, reverse transcription used TCR alpha and beta constant primers. MiXCR was run by TCRdb on the UMI-ligation and nested PCR reads, yielding one entry per CDR3 protein. The sample records approximately 20,000 distinct CDR3 sequences, roughly 9.8% being singletons. As for treatment: skin biopsy from PPD injection site in Mantoux-positive individual. Unsorted total RNA, about 1 to 1000 ng, was DNase treated before reverse transcription. Sample: skin, taken from a tuberculin skin test site. Receptors originate from an adult in good health.

This clonotype was counted at least ten times. This rearrangement joins TRBV15 to TRBJ2-1, with D unresolved. Germline V lookup: CDR1 LNHNV, CDR2 YYDKDF (reference sequence). The CDR3 sequence is 15 residues long. V dropped 0 bases and J dropped 2 bases, with 8 bases sitting between them. The CDR3 nucleotides read TGTGCCACCAGCAGAGATCCTCAGACCTACAATGAGCAGTTCTTC. This translates into CATSRDPQTYNEQFF.

This clonotype has a count of ten or more. The CDR3 DNA reads TGTGCCAGCTCCACCGCTCGACAGTTCTTC. Residues: CASSTARQFF. The chain joins TRBV2 to TRBJ2-1; D unclear. V was clipped by 8 bases and J by 13 bases, with 12 bases between them. CDR3 length equals 10 residues. CDR1 SNHLY and CDR2 FYNNEI come from the germline V gene. Full variable domain (missing parts from reference TRBV2 and TRBJ2-1): EPEVTQTPSHQVTQMGQEVILRCVPISNHLYFYWYRQILGQKVEFLVSFYNNEISEKSEIFDDQFSVERPDGSNFTLKIRSTKLEDSAMYFCASSTARQFFGPGTRLTVL.

This clonotype has just a few counts. This chain uses TRBV7-9 with TRBJ2-2; 8 bases agree with TRBD2. Germline V gives CDR1 SEHNR, CDR2 FQNEAQ (reference sequence). Losses at the gene ends were 6 bases for V and 4 bases for J; bases not matched to a gene: 10. CDR3 length: 16 residues. The CDR3 is CASSLLAVSGTGELFF. DNA of the CDR3: TGTGCCAGCAGTCTACTAGCGGTGTCAGGCACCGGGGAGCTGTTTTTT.

This clonotype appeared once. Given a much more abundant clone one base away, this may be a read error. The V gene is TRBV12-3 or TRBV12-4, the J gene TRBJ2-6; 7 bases agree with TRBD1. The CDR3 contains 19 residues. CDR3 sequence reads: CASSLRLGQTLSGANDLTF. The CDR3 DNA is TGTGCCAGCAGTTTAAGGTTGGGACAGACCCTCTCTGGGGCCAACGACCTGACTTTC.

The CDR3 DNA sequence: TGTGCCTGGATGAGGGGGTCCTATAATTCACCCCTCCACTTT. Residues: CAWMRGSYNSPLHF. This sequence joins TRBV30 and TRBJ1-6, with D possibly TRBD1 on 6 matching bases. V was trimmed by 4 bases and J by 1 base, leaving 8 bases between them. CDR3 size: 14 residues. The V gene's germline CDR1 is GTSNPN and CDR2 SVGIG (reference sequence).

The table lists this clonotype with many counts. The chain couples TRBV15 to TRBJ2-5; D might be TRBD1 (5 bases). Looked up from germline, CDR1 is LNHNV and CDR2 is YYDKDF (reference sequence). Trimming stripped 1 base from V and 4 bases from J, with 10 bases between. The CDR3 spans 14 residues. The CDR3 nucleotides read TGTGCCACCAGCAGAGCAGGGTCGGTAGAGACCCAGTACTTC. It yields the protein CATSRAGSVETQYF.

This clonotype is medium-sized in the sample. CDR3 sequence (DNA): TGCGCCAGCAGCCTGGGTGTAACCTTCAGGGAAGAGACCCAGTACTTC. Translating gives CASSLGVTFREETQYF. V gene TRBV5-1 combines with J gene TRBJ2-5; a weak D match, TRBD1 (5 bases). The CDR3 length is 16 residues. The V gene lost 4 bases and the J gene lost 3 bases, with 19 bases spanning the gap. The V gene's germline CDR1 is SGHRS and CDR2 YFSETQ.

This clonotype was counted a few times. The CDR3 DNA reads TGTGCCAGTAGTAGAGGGACCCCAACTAGCGGGGTGACTGAGCAGTTCTTC. It is translated as CASSRGTPTSGVTEQFF. This chain joins TRBV19 and TRBJ2-1, with 10 bases fitting TRBD2. V gave up 4 bases and J gave up 9 bases; unmatched junction bases: 15. From germline, CDR1 is LNHDA and CDR2 SQIVND (reference sequence). This CDR3 region has 17 residues.

The gene calls are TRBV10-3 and TRBJ1-1, with 8 bases fitting TRBD1. Germline-derived CDR1 and CDR2 are ENHRY and SYGVKD. Unmatched junction bases numbered 7, after V lost 6 bases and J lost 10 bases. There are 12 residues in the CDR3. The CDR3 reads CAISEQQGGAFF. The CDR3 nucleotides are TGTGCCATCAGCGAACAACAGGGGGGAGCTTTCTTT.

This clonotype was recorded at least ten times. V is TRBV12-2 and J is TRBJ2-7. TRBV12-2 is recorded as a pseudogene. This CDR3 region has 15 residues. In DNA form, the CDR3 reads TGTGCAAGTCGCTCGGGGATTCGGACCCCCTACGAGCAGTACTTC. Encoded protein: CASRSGIRTPYEQYF.

By its share, this clonotype is medium-sized. The gene calls are TRBV20-1 and TRBJ2-5; a possible D gene is TRBD1 (5 bases). The CDR3 length is 11 residues. Per the germline V gene, CDR1 is DFQATT and CDR2 is SNEGSKA (reference sequence). With 5 bases removed from V and 2 bases from J, the gap between germline ends came to 6 bases. The CDR3 nucleotides read TGCAGTGCTTACAGGCAAGAGACCCAGTACTTC. This codes for CSAYRQETQYF.

In its sample, this clonotype ranks as medium-sized. CDR3 coding DNA: TGTGCCAGCAGTGCCGGAGCCCGGGAGACCCAGTACTTC. Amino acid sequence: CASSAGARETQYF. The chain uses TRBV27 and TRBJ2-5; D gene unclear. The CDR3 contains 13 residues. The germline V gene encodes CDR1 MNHEY and CDR2 SMNVEV (reference sequence). The V gene lost 5 bases and the J gene lost 5 bases, with 12 bases spanning the gap.

This clonotype has ten or more counts. V gene TRBV18 combines with J gene TRBJ2-5; no definite D call. V was shortened by 6 bases and J by 0 bases, with 5 bases between the two germline ends. Germline assignment: CDR1 KGHSH and CDR2 LQKENI. The CDR3 is 12 amino acids. The CDR3 region has the DNA TGTGCCAGCTCGTACAACCAAGAGACCCAGTACTTC. Translating gives CASSYNQETQYF.

This clonotype was picked up a small number of times. This chain uses TRBV5-6 with TRBJ2-7, with TRBD2 identical over 11 bases. The CDR3 covers 15 residues. V was clipped by 4 bases and J by 3 bases; unmatched bases: 6. Germline values: CDR1 SGHDT, CDR2 YYEEEE. As DNA, the CDR3 is TGTGCCAGCAGCCCGGGACTAGCGGTTAACTACGAGCAGTACTTC. This translates into CASSPGLAVNYEQYF.

The chain has TRBV12-3 or TRBV12-4 and TRBJ2-5, with D perhaps assigned TRBD1 or TRBD2 (5 bases each). This CDR3 spans 16 amino acids. V lost 6 bases and J 5 bases, leaving 22 bases between the germline ends. DNA for the CDR3: TGTGCCAGCAGCCCCGAGGGTTTGGGGCTTCGGGAGACCCAGTACTTC. Amino acid sequence: CASSPEGLGLRETQYF.

This clonotype appeared a few times. V usage is TRBV6-2 or TRBV6-3 and J usage is TRBJ2-1, with TRBD2 as a possible D gene (5 bases). The CDR3 consists of 13 residues. The V end lost 3 bases, the J end lost 6 bases, and 9 bases lay between the germline ends. CDR1 and CDR2 from the germline V gene are MNHEY and SVGEGT. This CDR3 is CASSYKRLNEQFF. In DNA, the CDR3 is TGTGCCAGCAGTTATAAGCGGCTCAATGAGCAGTTCTTC.

This clonotype was counted a few times. The V gene is TRBV11-2, the J gene TRBJ2-3; D might be TRBD2 (7 bases). In germline, CDR1 is SGHAT, CDR2 FQNNGV. V was trimmed by 4 bases and J by 8 bases, leaving 16 bases between them. CDR3 length: 14 residues. In nucleotides, the CDR3 is TGTGCCAGCAGCTCAGAGCTAGGGGGGGCTACGCAGTATTTT. Amino acids: CASSSELGGATQYF.

The V gene is TRBV20-1, the J gene TRBJ2-3; 8 bases fit TRBD2. This CDR3 spans 17 amino acids. Germline loops: CDR1 DFQATT, CDR2 SNEGSKA (reference sequence). V was clipped by 0 bases and J by 0 bases; unmatched bases: 8. DNA of the CDR3: TGCAGTGCTAGAGATCCGGCGGGAGGTTTTAGCACAGATACGCAGTATTTT. This translates into CSARDPAGGFSTDTQYF.

The table lists this clonotype with a few counts. The rearrangement uses TRBV25-1 and TRBJ1-6; 7 bases match TRBD1. This CDR3 comprises 15 residues. Germline CDR1 MGHDK, CDR2 SYGVNS. With 8 bases clipped from V and 7 bases from J, the junction kept 11 bases outside the gene matches. The CDR3 DNA sequence: TGTGCCAGCTCGACACCGGGACAGTGGAATTCACCCCTCCACTTT. It specifies CASSTPGQWNSPLHF.

This clonotype has only a few counts. V and J are TRBV7-2 and TRBJ2-5, with no clear D. Trimming left V 1 base short and J 7 bases short, with 13 bases between. CDR3 length equals 14 residues. Germline V gene sequence: CDR1 SGHTA, CDR2 FQGNSA. CDR3 nucleotide sequence: TGTGCCAGCAGCTTAGGGTCGGCCGTTGGGACCCAGTACTTC. Its protein is CASSLGSAVGTQYF.

This clonotype was recorded many times. The rearrangement uses TRBV7-2 and TRBJ2-7; 8 nucleotides agree with TRBD2. The trim removed 4 bases at V and 3 bases at J, leaving 8 bases unmatched. This CDR3 has 15 amino acids. Per the germline V gene, CDR1 is SGHTA and CDR2 is FQGNSA. The CDR3 coding sequence is TGTGCCAGCAGCTCAACCGGGACTAGTTACTACGAGCAGTACTTC. Encoded protein: CASSSTGTSYYEQYF.

The chain couples TRBV5-1 to TRBJ2-1; 10 bases map to TRBD1. Germline V lookup: CDR1 SGHRS, CDR2 YFSETQ. V shed 2 bases and J 7 bases; nucleotides not matched to a gene: 15. The CDR3 covers 18 residues. The CDR3 DNA reads as TGCGCCAGCAGCTTCGAAATACCTAGGACAGGGGGTTTGAATGAGCAGTTCTTC. Amino acids: CASSFEIPRTGGLNEQFF.

This clonotype is categorized as medium-sized. The chain recombines TRBV29-1 with TRBJ2-1; D is perhaps TRBD1 (6 bases). Germline V CDR1 and CDR2: SQVTM, ANQGSEA. V was pared by 7 bases and J by 5 bases, with 18 bases between. This CDR3 has 14 amino acids. CDR3 region: CSASRGHTNNEQFF. The CDR3 DNA follows: TGCAGCGCCAGCCGGGGACACACAAACAATGAGCAGTTCTTC.

The V gene is TRBV11-2, the J gene TRBJ2-1; D possibly corresponds to TRBD1 (5 bases). V was trimmed by 1 base and J by 5 bases, leaving 12 bases between them. Germline lookup yields CDR1 SGHAT and CDR2 FQNNGV. This CDR3 has 15 residues. CDR3 DNA sequence: TGTGCCAGCAGCTTAGTAGGGGCTTGGAACAATGAGCAGTTCTTC. Protein product: CASSLVGAWNNEQFF.

The V gene is TRBV9, the J gene TRBJ2-3; no reliable D call. V lost 0 bases and J 3 bases, leaving 5 bases between the germline ends. The CDR3 consists of 13 residues. The germline V gene has CDR1 SGDLS and CDR2 YYNGEE. Here the CDR3 DNA reads TGTGCCAGCAGCGTAGAAAGTACAGATACGCAGTATTTT. Residues: CASSVESTDTQYF.

In its sample, this clonotype was seen a few times. The V and J genes are TRBV9 and TRBJ2-7, with 7 bases lining up with TRBD2. The length of the CDR3 is 16 residues. Germline values: CDR1 SGDLS, CDR2 YYNGEE. The V and J ends lost 3 bases and 2 bases, in that order; junction bases with no gene match: 11. The CDR3 loop is CASSASFSGGTYEQYF. The CDR3, as DNA: TGTGCCAGCAGCGCTTCGTTTTCGGGAGGTACCTACGAGCAGTACTTC.